This T cell receptor (beta chain) derives from a study of cytomegalovirus exposure and HLA in healthy donors. This clone was detected a few times. Antigen: not known. The PCR had 60 Vbeta and 13 Jbeta primers. Clones were read by immunoSEQ multiplex PCR, and TCRdb kept only the in-frame ones, dropping some. The table includes 150,000 to 200,000 clones, approximately 80% detected once. General study results and limits: In a later analysis, TCR beta V- and J-gene trimming was associated with a missense DCLRE1C variant. Associated with cytomegalovirus, according to the listing, were some 180 TCR beta chains.

The CDR3 is 13 residues long. V dropped 7 bases and J dropped 0 bases, with 9 bases sitting between them. Germline V gene data show CDR1 as LNHDA and CDR2 as SQIVND (reference sequence). The V call is TRBV19, the J call TRBJ1-1; the D is unclear. This receptor was identified in a male donor in good health and CMV-seropositive. Sequencing was carried out using PBMCs. The CDR3 nucleotides are TGTGCCAGTAACGTCGACATGAACACTGAAGCTTTCTTT. It encodes CASNVDMNTEAFF.